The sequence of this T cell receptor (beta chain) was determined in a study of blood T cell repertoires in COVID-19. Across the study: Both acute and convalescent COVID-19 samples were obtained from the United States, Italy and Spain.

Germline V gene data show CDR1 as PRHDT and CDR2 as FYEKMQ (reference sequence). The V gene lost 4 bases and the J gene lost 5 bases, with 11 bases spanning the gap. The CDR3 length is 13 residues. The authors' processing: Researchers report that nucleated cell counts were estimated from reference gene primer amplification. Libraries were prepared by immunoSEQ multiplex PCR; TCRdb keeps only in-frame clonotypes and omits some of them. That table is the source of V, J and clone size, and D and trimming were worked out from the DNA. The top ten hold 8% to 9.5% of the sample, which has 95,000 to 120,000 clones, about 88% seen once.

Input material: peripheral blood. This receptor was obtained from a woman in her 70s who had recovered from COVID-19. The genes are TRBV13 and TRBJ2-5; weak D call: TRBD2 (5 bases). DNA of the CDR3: TGTGCCAGCAGCTCTTACAGAGGGGAGACCCAGTACTTC. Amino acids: CASSSYRGETQYF.